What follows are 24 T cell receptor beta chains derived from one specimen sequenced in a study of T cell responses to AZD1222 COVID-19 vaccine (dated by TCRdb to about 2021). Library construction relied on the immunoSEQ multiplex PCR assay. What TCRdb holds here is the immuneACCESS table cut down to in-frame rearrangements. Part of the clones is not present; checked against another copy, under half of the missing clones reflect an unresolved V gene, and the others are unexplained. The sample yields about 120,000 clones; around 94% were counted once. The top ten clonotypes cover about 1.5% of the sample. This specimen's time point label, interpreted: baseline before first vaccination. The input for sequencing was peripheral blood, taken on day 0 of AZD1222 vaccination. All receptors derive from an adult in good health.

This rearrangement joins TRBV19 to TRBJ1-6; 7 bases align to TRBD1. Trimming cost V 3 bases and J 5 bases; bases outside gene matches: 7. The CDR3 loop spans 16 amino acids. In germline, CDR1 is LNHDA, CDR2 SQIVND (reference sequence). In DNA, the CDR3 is TGTGCCAGTAGTATCCAGGGGGGCGGGAATAATTCACCCCTCCACTTT. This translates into CASSIQGGGNNSPLHF.

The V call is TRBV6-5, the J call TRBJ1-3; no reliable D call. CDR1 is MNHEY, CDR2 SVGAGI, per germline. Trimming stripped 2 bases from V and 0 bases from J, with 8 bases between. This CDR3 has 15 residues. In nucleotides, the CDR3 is TGTGCCAGCAGTTACGGGCCGGTCTCTGGAAACACCATATATTTT. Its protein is CASSYGPVSGNTIYF.

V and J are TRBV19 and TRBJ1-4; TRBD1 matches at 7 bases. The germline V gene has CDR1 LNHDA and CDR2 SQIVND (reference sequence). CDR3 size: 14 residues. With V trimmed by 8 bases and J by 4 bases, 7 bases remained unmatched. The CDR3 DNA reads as TGTGCCAGTCGTCAGGGACAGCTTAATGAAAAACTGTTTTTT. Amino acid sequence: CASRQGQLNEKLFF.

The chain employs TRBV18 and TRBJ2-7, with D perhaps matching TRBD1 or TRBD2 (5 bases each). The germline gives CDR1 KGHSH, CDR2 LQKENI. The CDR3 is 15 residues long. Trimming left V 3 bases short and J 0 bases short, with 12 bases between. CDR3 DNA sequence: TGTGCCAGCTCACCGGGGGTGGTCCCCTCCTACGAGCAGTACTTC. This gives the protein CASSPGVVPSYEQYF.

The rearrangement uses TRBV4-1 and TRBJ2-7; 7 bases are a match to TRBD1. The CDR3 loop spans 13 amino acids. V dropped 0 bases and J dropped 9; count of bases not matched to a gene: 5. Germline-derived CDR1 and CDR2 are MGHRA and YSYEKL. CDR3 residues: CASSQEQGWGQYF. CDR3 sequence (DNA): TGCGCCAGCAGCCAAGAACAGGGGTGGGGGCAGTACTTC.

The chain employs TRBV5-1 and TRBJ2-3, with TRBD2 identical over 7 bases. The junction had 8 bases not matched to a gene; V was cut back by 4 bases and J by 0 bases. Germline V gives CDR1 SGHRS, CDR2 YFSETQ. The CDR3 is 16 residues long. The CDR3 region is CASSPILSGSTDTQYF. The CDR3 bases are TGCGCCAGCAGCCCCATCCTTAGCGGGAGCACAGATACGCAGTATTTT.

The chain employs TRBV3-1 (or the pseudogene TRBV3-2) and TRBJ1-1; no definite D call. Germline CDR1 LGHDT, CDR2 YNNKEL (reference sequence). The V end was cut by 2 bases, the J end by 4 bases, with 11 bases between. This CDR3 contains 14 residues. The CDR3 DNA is TGTGCCAGCAGCCAATCTACGGGCGGCACTGAAGCTTTCTTT. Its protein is CASSQSTGGTEAFF.

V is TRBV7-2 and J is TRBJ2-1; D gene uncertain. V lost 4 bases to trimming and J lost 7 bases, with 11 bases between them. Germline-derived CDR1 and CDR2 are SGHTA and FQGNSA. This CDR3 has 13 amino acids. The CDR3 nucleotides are TGTGCCAGCAGCTGGGCGGAAAAAAATGAGCAGTTCTTC. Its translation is CASSWAEKNEQFF.

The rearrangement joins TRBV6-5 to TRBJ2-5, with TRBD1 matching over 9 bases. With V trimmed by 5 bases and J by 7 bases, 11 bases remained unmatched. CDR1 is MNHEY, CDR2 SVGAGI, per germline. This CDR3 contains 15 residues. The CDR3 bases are TGTGCCAGCAGTCTACCGGGACAGGGTTTTTCGACCCAGTACTTC. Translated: CASSLPGQGFSTQYF.

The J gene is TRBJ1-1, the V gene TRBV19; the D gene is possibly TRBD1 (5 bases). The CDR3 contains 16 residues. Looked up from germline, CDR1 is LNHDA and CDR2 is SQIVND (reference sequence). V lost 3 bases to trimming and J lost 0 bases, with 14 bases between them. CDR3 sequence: CASSILGETVNTEAFF. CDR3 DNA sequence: TGTGCCAGTAGTATTTTGGGGGAAACGGTGAACACTGAAGCTTTCTTT.

The DNA for the CDR3 is TGTGCCAGCTCCCCCACGAGCCTGAACAGGGATCGTGGAAACACCATATATTTT. It encodes CASSPTSLNRDRGNTIYF. V usage is TRBV18 and J usage is TRBJ1-3; tentative D call: TRBD1 (6 bases). CDR1 and CDR2 (germline): KGHSH, LQKENI. This CDR3 is built from 18 residues. Trimming pared 6 bases from V and 3 bases from J, leaving 24 bases between.

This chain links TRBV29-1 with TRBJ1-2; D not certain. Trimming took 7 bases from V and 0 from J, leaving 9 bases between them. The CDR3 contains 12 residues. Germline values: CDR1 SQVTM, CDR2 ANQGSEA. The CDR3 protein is CSDWATNYGYTF. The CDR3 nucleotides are TGCAGCGACTGGGCGACTAACTATGGCTACACCTTC.

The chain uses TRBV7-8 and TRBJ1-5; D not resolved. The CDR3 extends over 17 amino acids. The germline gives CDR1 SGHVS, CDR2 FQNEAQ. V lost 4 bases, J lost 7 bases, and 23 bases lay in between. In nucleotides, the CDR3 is TGTGCCAGCAGCTCCTCTTATTCGACATACCGCGGACAGCCCCAGCATTTT. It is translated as CASSSSYSTYRGQPQHF.

This CDR3 reads CASSPTRITGVNTEAFF. The CDR3 coding sequence is TGTGCCAGCAGCCCAACTAGAATAACAGGAGTGAACACTGAAGCTTTCTTT. This rearrangement joins TRBV13 to TRBJ1-1, with D perhaps matching TRBD1 (5 bases). The ends were cut back, 5 bases at V and 0 bases at J, with 19 bases in the middle. CDR3 length: 17 residues. In germline, CDR1 is PRHDT, CDR2 FYEKMQ (reference sequence).

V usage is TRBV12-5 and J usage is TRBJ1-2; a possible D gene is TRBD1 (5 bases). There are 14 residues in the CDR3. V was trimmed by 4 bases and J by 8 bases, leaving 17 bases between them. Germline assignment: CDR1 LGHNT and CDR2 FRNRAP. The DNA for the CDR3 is TGTGCTAGTGGTTCCAGTAGCCAGGGACGGGGCTACACCTTC. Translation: CASGSSSQGRGYTF.

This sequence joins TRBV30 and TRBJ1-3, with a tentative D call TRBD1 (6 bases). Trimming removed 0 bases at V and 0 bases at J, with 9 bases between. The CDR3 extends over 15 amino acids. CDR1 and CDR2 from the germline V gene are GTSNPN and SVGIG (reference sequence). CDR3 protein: CAWSVGTRSGNTIYF. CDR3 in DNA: TGTGCCTGGAGTGTCGGGACACGCTCTGGAAACACCATATATTTT.

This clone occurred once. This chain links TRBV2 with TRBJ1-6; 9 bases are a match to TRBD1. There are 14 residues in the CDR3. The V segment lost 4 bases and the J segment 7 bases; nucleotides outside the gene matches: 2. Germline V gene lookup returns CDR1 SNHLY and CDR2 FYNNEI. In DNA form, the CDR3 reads TGTGCCAGCAGTGGGGGACAGGGAAATTCACCCCTCCACTTT. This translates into CASSGGQGNSPLHF.

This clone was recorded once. The CDR3, as DNA: TGTGCCAGCAGTATCAATCAGCCCCAGCATTTT. It translates to CASSINQPQHF. This chain joins TRBV2 and TRBJ1-5; D is ambiguous. Per germline, CDR1 SNHLY and CDR2 FYNNEI. Trimming took 5 bases from V and 3 from J, leaving 2 bases between them. The CDR3 is made up of 11 amino acids. The full variable domain, rest sourced from reference TRBV2 and TRBJ1-5, is EPEVTQTPSHQVTQMGQEVILRCVPISNHLYFYWYRQILGQKVEFLVSFYNNEISEKSEIFDDQFSVERPDGSNFTLKIRSTKLEDSAMYFCASSINQPQHFGDGTRLSIL.

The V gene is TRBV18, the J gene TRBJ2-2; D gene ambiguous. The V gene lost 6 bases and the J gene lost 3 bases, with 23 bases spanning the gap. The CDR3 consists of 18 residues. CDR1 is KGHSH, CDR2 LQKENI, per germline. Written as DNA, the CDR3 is TGTGCCAGCTCTCTCAAGGGTCCCGCACCTCTCGACACCGGGGAGCTGTTTTTT. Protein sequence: CASSLKGPAPLDTGELFF.

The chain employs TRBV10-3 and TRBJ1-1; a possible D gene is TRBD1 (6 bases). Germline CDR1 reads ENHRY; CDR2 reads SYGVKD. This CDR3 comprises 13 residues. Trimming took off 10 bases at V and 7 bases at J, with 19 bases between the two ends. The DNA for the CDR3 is TGTGCCACAGAAGACAGGCCCTCGTTTGAAGCTTTCTTT. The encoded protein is CATEDRPSFEAFF.

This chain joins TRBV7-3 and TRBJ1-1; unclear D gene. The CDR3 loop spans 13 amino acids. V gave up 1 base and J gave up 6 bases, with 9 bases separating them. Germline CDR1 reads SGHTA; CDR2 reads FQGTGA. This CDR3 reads CASSLNWESEAFF. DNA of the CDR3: TGTGCCAGCAGCTTAAATTGGGAGTCTGAAGCTTTCTTT.

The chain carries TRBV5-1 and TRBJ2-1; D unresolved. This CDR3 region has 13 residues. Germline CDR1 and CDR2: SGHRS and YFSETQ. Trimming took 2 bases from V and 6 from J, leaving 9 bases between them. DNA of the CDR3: TGCGCCAGCAGCTTACTATCAGGCAATGAGCAGTTCTTC. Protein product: CASSLLSGNEQFF. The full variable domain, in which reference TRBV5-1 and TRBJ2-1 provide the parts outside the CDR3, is KAGVTQTPRYLIKTRGQQVTLSCSPISGHRSVSWYQQTPGQGLQFLFEYFSETQRNKGNFPGRFSGRQFSNSRSEMNVSTLELGDSALYLCASSLLSGNEQFFGPGTRLTVL.

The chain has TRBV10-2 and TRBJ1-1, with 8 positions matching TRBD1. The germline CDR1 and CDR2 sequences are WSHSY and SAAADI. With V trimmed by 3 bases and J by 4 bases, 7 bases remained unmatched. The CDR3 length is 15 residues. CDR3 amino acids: CASSDPGQGVTEAFF. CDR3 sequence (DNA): TGCGCCAGCAGTGACCCCGGACAGGGCGTCACTGAAGCTTTCTTT.

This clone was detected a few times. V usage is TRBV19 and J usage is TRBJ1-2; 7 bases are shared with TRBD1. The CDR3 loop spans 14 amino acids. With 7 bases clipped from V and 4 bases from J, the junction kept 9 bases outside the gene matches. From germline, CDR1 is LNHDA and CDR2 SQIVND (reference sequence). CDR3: CASTVDRWGYGYTF. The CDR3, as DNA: TGTGCCAGTACTGTGGACAGGTGGGGCTATGGCTACACCTTC.